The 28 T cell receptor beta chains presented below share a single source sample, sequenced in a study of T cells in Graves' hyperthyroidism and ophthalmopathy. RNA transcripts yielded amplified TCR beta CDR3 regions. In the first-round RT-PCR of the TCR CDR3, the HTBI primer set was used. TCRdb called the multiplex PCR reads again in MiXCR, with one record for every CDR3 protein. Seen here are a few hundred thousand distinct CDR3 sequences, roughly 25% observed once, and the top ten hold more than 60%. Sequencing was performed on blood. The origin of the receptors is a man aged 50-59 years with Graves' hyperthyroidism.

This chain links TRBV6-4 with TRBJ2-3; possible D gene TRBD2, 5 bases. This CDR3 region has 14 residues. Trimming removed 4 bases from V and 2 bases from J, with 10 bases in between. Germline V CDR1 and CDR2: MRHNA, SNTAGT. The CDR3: CASSVRANTDTQYF. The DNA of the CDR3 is TGTGCCAGCAGTGTGAGGGCCAACACAGATACGCAGTATTTT.

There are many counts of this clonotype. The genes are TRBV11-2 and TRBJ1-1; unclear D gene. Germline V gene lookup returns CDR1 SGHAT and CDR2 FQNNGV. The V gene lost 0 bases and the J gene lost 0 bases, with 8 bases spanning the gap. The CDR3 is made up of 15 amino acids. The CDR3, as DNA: TGTGCCAGCAGCTTAGATTGGACGGTGAACACTGAAGCTTTCTTT. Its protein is CASSLDWTVNTEAFF.

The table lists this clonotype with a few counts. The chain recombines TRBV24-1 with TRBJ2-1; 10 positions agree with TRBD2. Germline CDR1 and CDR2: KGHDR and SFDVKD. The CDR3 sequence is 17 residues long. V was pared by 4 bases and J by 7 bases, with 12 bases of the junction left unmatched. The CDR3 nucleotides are TGTGCCACCAGTGACCGCACCCGGGGACTAGCGCTGAATGAGCAGTTCTTC. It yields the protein CATSDRTRGLALNEQFF.

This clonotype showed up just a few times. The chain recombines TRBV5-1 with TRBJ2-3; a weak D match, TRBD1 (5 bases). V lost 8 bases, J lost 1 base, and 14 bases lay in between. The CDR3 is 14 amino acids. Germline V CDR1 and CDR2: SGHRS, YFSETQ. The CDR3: CASVEGVRTDTQYF. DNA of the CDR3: TGCGCCAGTGTGGAAGGGGTCCGCACAGATACGCAGTATTTT.

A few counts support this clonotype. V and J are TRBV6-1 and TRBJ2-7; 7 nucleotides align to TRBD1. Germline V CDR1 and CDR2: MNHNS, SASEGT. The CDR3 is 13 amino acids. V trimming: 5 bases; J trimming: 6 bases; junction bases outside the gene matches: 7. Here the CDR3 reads CASSYYRGIEQYF. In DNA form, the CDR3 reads TGTGCCAGCAGTTATTACAGGGGTATCGAGCAGTACTTC.

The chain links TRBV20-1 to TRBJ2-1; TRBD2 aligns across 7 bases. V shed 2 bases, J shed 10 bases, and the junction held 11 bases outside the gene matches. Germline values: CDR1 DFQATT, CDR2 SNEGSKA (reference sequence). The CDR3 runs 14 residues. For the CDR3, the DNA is TGCAGTGCTAGACGTAGCGGGTTAGGCCACGAGCAGTTCTTC. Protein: CSARRSGLGHEQFF.

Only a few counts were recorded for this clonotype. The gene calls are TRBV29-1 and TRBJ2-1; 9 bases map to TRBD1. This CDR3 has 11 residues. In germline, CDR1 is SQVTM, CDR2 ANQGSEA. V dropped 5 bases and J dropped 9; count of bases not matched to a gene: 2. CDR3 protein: CSVRQGVEQFF. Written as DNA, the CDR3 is TGCAGCGTTCGACAGGGGGTTGAGCAGTTCTTC.

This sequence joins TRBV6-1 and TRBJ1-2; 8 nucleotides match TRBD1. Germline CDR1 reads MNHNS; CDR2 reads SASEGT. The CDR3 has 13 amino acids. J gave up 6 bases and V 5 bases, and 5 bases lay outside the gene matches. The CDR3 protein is CASSPGQVNGYTF. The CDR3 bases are TGTGCCAGCAGTCCGGGACAGGTTAATGGCTACACCTTC.

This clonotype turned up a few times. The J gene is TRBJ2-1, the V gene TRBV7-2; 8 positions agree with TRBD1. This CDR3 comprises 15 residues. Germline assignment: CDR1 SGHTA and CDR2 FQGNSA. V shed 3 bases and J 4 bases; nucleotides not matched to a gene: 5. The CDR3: CASSFRGQSYNEQFF. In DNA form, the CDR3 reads TGTGCCAGCAGCTTCAGGGGGCAATCGTACAATGAGCAGTTCTTC. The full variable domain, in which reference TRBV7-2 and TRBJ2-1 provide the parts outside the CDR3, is GAGVSQSPSNKVTEKGKDVELRCDPISGHTALYWYRQSLGQGLEFLIYFQGNSAPDKSGLPSDRFSAERTGGSVSTLTIQRTQQEDSAVYLCASSFRGQSYNEQFFGPGTRLTVL.

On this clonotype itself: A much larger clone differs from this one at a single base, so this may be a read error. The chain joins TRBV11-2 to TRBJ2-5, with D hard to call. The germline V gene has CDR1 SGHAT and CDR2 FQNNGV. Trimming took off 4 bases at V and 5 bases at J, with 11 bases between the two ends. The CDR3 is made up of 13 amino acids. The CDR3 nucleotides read TGTGCCAGCAGCTCCGACCAGACGGAGACCCAGTACTTC. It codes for CASSSDQTETQYF.

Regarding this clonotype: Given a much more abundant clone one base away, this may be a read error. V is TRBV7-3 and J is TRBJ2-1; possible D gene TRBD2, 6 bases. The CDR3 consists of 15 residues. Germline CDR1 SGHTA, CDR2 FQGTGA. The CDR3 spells CTSRRSSELYNEQFF. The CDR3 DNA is TGTACCAGCAGAAGATCTAGCGAACTCTACAATGAGCAGTTCTTC.

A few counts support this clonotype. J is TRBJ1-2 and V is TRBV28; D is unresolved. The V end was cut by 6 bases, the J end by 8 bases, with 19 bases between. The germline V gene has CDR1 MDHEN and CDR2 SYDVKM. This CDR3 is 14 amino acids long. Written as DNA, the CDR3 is TGTGCCAGCAGGGAAACAGTAGGGCGTAAAGGCTACACCTTC. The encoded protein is CASRETVGRKGYTF.

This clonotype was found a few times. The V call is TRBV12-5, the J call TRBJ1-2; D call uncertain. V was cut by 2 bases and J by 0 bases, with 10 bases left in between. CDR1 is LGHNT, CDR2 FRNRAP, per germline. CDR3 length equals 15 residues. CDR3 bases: TGTGCTAGTGGTTTGTTCGGGAATACTAACTATGGCTACACCTTC. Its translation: CASGLFGNTNYGYTF.

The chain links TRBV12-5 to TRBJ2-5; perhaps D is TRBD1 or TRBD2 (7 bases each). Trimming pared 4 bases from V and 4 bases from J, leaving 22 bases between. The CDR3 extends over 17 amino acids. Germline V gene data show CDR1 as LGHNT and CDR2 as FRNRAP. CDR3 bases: TGTGCTAGTGGTTCACCCGGGGGGAGGGGGCGGAGAGAGACCCAGTACTTC. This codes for CASGSPGGRGRRETQYF.

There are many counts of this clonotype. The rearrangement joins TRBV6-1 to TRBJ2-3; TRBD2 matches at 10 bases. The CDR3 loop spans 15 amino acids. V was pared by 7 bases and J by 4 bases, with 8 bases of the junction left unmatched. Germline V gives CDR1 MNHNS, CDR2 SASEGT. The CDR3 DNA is TGTGCCAGCAAGCCTAGCGGGAGTGTTTCAGATACGCAGTATTTT. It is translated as CASKPSGSVSDTQYF.

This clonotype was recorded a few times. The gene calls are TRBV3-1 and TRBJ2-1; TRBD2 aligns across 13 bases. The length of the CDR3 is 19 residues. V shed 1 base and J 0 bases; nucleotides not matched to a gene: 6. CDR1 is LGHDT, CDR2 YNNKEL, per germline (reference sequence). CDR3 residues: CASSQGGLAGLRSYNEQFF. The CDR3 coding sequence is TGTGCCAGCAGCCAAGGGGGACTAGCGGGACTTCGCTCCTACAATGAGCAGTTCTTC.

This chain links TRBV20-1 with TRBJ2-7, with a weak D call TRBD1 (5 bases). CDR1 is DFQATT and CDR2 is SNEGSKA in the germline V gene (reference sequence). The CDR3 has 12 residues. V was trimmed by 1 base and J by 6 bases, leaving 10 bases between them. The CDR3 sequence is CSARVWGPEQYF. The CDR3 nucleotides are TGCAGTGCTAGAGTTTGGGGCCCCGAGCAGTACTTC.

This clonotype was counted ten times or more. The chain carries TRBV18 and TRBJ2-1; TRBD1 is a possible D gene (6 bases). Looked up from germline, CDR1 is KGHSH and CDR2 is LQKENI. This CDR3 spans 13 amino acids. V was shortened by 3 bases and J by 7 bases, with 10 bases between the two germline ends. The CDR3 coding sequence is TGTGCCAGCTCACCGGGCAGGGGAAATGAGCAGTTCTTC. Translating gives CASSPGRGNEQFF.

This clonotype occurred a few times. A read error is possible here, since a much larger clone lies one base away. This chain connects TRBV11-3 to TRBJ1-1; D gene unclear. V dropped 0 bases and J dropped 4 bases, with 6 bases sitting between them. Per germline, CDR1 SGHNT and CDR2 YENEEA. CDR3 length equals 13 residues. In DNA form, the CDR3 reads TGTGCCAGCAGCTTAGATTGGAGCACTGAAGCTTTCTTT. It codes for CASSLDWSTEAFF.

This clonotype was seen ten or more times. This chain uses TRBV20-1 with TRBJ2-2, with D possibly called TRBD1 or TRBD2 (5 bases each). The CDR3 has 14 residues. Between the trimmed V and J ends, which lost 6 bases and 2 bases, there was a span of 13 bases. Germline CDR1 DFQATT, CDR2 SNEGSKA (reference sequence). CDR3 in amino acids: CSARRGPNTGELFF. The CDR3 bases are TGCAGTGCGAGACGGGGCCCCAACACCGGGGAGCTGTTTTTT.

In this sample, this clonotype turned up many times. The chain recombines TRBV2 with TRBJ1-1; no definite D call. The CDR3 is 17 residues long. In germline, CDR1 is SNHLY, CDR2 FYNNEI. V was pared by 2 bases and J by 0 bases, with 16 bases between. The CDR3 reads CASSENSGWGLNTEAFF. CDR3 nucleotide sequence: TGTGCCAGCAGTGAAAATAGTGGGTGGGGTCTGAACACTGAAGCTTTCTTT.

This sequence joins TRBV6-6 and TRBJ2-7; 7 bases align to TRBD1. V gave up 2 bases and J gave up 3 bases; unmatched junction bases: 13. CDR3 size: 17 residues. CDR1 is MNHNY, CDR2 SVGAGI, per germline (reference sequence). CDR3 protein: CASSYPPQQGSYYEQYF. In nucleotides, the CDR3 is TGTGCCAGCAGTTACCCTCCGCAACAGGGGTCTTACTACGAGCAGTACTTC.

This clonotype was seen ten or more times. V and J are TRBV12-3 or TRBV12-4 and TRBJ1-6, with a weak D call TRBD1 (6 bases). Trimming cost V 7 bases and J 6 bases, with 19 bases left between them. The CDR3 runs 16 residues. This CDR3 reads CASTSVGGAANSPLHF. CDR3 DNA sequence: TGTGCCAGCACCTCCGTGGGGGGGGCTGCTAATTCACCCCTCCACTTT.

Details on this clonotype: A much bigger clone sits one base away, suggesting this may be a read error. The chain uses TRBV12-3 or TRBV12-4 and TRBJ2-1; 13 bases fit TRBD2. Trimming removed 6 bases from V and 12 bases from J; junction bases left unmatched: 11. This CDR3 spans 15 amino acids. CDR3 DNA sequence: TGTGCCAGCAGCTCCGGACTAGCGGGAGTAGGGGGGCAGTTCTTC. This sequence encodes CASSSGLAGVGGQFF.

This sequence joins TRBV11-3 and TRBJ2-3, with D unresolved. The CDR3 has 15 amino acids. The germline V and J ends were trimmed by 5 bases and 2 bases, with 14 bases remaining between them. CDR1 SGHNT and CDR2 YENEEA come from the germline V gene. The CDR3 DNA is TGTGCCAGCAGCCGTACAGACTGGTACACAGATACGCAGTATTTT. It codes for CASSRTDWYTDTQYF. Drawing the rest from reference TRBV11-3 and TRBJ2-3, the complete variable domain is EAGVVQSPRYKIIEKKQPVAFWCNPISGHNTLYWYLQNLGQGPELLIRYENEEAVDDSQLPKDRFSAERLKGVDSTLKIQPAELGDSAVYLCASSRTDWYTDTQYFGPGTRLTVL.

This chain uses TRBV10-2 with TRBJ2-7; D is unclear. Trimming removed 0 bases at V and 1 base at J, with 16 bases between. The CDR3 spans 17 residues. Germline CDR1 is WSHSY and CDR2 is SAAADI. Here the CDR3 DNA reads TGCGCCAGCAGTGAGTCGACTCCTGGGGTTGGGTCCTACGAGCAGTACTTC. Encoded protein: CASSESTPGVGSYEQYF.

In nucleotides, the CDR3 is TGTGCCAGCAGCGTAGGGGCTGCCTATGAGCAGTTCTTC. This translates into CASSVGAAYEQFF. This rearrangement joins TRBV9 to TRBJ2-1; D not certain. Germline V lookup: CDR1 SGDLS, CDR2 YYNGEE. There are 13 residues in the CDR3. V lost 0 bases to trimming and J lost 8 bases, with 9 bases between them.

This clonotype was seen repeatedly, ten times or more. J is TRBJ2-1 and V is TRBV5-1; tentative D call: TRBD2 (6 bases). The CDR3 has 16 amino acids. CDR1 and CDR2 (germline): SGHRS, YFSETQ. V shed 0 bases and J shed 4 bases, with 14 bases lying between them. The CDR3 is CASSLAPSAGYNEQFF. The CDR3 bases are TGCGCCAGCAGCTTGGCCCCTAGCGCAGGTTACAATGAGCAGTTCTTC.